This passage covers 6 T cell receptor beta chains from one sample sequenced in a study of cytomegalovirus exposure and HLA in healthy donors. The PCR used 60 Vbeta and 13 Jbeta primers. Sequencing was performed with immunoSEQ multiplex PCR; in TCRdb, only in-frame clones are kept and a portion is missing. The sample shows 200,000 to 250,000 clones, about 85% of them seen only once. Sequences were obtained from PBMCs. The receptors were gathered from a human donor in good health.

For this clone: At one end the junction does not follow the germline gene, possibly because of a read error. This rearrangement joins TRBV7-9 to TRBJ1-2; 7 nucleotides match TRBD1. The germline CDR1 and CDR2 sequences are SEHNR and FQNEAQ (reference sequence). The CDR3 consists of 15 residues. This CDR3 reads CASSLSRQRDSPYSF. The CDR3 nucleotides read TGTGCCAGCAGCCTAAGCCGTCAAAGGGACAGCCCTTACTCCTTC.

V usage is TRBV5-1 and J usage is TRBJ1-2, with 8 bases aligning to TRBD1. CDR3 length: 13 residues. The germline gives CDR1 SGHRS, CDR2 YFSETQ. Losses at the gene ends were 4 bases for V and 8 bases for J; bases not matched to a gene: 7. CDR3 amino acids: CASSRDRGHGYTF. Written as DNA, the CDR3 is TGCGCCAGCAGCCGCGACAGGGGCCACGGCTACACCTTC.

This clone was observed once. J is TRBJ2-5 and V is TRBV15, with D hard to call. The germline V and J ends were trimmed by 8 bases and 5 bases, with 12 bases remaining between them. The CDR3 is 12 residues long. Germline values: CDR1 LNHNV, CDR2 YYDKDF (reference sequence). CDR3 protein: CATGQPWETQYF. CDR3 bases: TGTGCCACCGGGCAGCCGTGGGAGACCCAGTACTTC.

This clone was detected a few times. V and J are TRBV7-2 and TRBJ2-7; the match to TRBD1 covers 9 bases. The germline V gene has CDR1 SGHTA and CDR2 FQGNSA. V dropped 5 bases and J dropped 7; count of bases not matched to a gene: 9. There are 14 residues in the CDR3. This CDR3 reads CASSPGQGRGEQYF. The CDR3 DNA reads TGTGCCAGCAGCCCGGGACAGGGAAGAGGGGAGCAGTACTTC.

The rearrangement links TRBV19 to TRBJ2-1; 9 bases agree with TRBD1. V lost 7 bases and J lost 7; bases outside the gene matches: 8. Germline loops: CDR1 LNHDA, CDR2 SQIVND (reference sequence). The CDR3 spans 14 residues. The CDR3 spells CASTEGTGLNEQFF. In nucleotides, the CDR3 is TGTGCCAGTACCGAAGGGACAGGGTTAAATGAGCAGTTCTTC. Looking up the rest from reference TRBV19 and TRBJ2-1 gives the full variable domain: DGGITQSPKYLFRKEGQNVTLSCEQNLNHDAMYWYRQDPGQGLRLIYYSQIVNDFQKGDIAEGYSVSREKKESFPLTVTSAQKNPTAFYLCASTEGTGLNEQFFGPGTRLTVL.

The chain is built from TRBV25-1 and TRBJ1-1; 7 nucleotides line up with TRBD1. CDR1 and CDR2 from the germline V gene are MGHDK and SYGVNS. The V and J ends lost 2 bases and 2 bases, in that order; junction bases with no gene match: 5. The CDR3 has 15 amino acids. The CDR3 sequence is CASSERRDSNTEAFF. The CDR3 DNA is TGTGCCAGCAGTGAACGCCGGGACAGTAACACTGAAGCTTTCTTT. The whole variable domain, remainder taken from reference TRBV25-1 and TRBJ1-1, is EADIYQTPRYLVIGTGKKITLECSQTMGHDKMYWYQQDPGMELHLIHYSYGVNSTEKGDLSSESTVSRIRTEHFPLTLESARPSHTSQYLCASSERRDSNTEAFFGQGTRLTVV.